This TCR beta chain derives from a study of CD8 T cells in ankylosing spondylitis. General study results and limits: A subset of motif variants has previously been described in the synovial fluid and blood of reactive arthritis. Ankylosing spondylitis blood appeared to be characterized by a TCR beta motif of eight highly homologous variants. CD8+ by phenotype, disease-linked clones were relatively rare in peripheral blood. The clones that were linked to disease were reported to be significantly enriched in matched synovial fluid samples from ankylosing spondylitis patients.

With molecular barcodes, quantitative 5'-RACE was used to make the TCR beta libraries. TCRdb recomputed calls from the 5' RACE reads with MiXCR, one row per CDR3 protein. Among 500,000 to 550,000 distinct CDR3 sequences listed, roughly 13% were seen once. This CDR3 region has 13 residues. In germline, CDR1 is SGHRS, CDR2 YFSETQ. V was pared by 4 bases and J by 8 bases, with 6 bases of the junction left unmatched. This clonotype has more than one count but fewer than ten. Its specificity is unknown. The chain couples TRBV5-1 to TRBJ2-1; 7 bases agree with TRBD2. This sequence was found in a male donor with ankylosing spondylitis. Sequenced material: blood, either unsorted or a sorted T cell fraction (not recorded which). The CDR3 DNA is TGCGCCAGCAGCCTCCGACTAGCCGATGAGCAGTTCTTC. This translates into CASSLRLADEQFF. Full variable domain (missing parts from reference TRBV5-1 and TRBJ2-1): KAGVTQTPRYLIKTRGQQVTLSCSPISGHRSVSWYQQTPGQGLQFLFEYFSETQRNKGNFPGRFSGRQFSNSRSEMNVSTLELGDSALYLCASSLRLADEQFFGPGTRLTVL.